In this sample, the clone carrying this T cell receptor beta chain turned up a few times. Trimming took 7 bases from V and 1 from J; bases not matched to a gene: 11. Germline CDR1 reads PRHDT; CDR2 reads FYEKMQ (reference sequence). The CDR3 length is 17 residues. The data derive from a study of regulatory T cells in long-lasting Graves disease. Through Arm-PCR of CDR3 regions and iRepertoire HTBI primers, TCR beta libraries were built. TCRdb analysed the multiplex PCR reads with MiXCR anew, one entry per CDR3 protein. The sample includes 550,000 to 700,000 distinct CDR3 sequences, approximately 16% of them seen just once. Regarding time point: newly diagnosed GD, antithyroid drugs for less than 3 months. Making the TCR library involved RNA that had been extracted from PBMCs. This same sample was also taken into another study, of T cells in Graves' hyperthyroidism and ophthalmopathy. That work states: Pregnant or lactating patients were excluded, as were those with uncontrolled infection or other autoimmune disease. Primed by the HTBI set, a first-round RT-PCR was run on the TCR CDR3.

V is TRBV13 and J is TRBJ1-4; TRBD1 aligns across 8 bases. The specimen was peripheral blood mononuclear cells (PBMCs), collected at new diagnosis, from a patient treated with antithyroid drugs. The clonotype comes from a man aged 18 to 29 with Graves disease. As DNA, the CDR3 is TGTGCCAGCACCCTCGGGCAGGGGGCCGGAACTAATGAAAAACTGTTTTTT. Amino acid sequence: CASTLGQGAGTNEKLFF.